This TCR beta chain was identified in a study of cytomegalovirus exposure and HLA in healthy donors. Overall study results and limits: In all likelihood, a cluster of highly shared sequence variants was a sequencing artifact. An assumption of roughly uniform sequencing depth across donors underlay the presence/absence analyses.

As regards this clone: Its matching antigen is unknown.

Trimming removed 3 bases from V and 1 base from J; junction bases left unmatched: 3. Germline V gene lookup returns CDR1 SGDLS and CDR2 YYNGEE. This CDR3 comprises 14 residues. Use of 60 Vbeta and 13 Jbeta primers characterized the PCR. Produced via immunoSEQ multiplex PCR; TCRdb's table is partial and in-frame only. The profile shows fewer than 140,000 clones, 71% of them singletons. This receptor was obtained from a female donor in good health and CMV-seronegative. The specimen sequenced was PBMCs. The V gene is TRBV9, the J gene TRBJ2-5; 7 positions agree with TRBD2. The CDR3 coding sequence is TGTGCCAGCAGCGAAAGCGGGGCCCAAGAGACCCAGTACTTC. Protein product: CASSESGAQETQYF.